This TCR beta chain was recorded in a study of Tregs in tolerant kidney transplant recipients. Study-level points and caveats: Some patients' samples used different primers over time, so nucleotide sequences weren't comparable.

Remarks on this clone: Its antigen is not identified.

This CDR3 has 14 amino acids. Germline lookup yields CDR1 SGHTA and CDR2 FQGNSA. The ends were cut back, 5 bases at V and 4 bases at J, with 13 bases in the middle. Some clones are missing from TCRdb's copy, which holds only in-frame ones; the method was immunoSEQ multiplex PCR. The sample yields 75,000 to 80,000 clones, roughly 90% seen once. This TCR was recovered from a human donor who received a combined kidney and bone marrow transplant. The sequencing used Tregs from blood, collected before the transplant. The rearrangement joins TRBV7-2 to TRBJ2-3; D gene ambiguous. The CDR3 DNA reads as TGTGCCAGCAGCCCTCGGGTGTCGGCAGATACGCAGTATTTT. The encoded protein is CASSPRVSADTQYF.